This T cell receptor beta chain originates from a study of blood T cells in healthy people across ages. Overall study context: When template switching was applied, about one barcoded beta molecule was captured per two T cells.

In this sample, this clonotype turned up a few times. For the second PCR, which ran for about 7 to 11 cycles, a sample-barcoded 5' primer and a J-beta primer mix were used. One entry per CDR3 protein, called by TCRdb with MiXCR from the 5' RACE reads. The sample has around 1,900,000 distinct CDR3 sequences; about two fifths are singletons. Each sample gave at least 6 million isolated PBMCs. Each sample yielded at least 6 micrograms of PBMC total RNA. The receptor's source is a human donor in good health. The sample consisted of blood.

CDR3 residues: CASSLVGMGQETQYF. As DNA, the CDR3 is TGTGCCAGCAGCCTAGTCGGGATGGGACAAGAGACCCAGTACTTC. The rearrangement joins TRBV6-2 or TRBV6-3 to TRBJ2-5; the D gene is possibly TRBD2 (5 bases). Trimming stripped 6 bases from V and 2 bases from J, with 16 bases between. The CDR3 length is 15 residues. Germline values: CDR1 MNHEY, CDR2 SVGEGT.